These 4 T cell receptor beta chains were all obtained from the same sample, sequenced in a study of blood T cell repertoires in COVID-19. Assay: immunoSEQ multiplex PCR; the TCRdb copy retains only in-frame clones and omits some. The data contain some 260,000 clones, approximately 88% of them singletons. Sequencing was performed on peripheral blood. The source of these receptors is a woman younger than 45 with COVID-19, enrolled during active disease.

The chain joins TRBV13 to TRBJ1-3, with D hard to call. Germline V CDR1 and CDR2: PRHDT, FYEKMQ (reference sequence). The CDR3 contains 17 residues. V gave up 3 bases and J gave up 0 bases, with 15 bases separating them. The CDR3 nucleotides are TGTGCCAGCAGCTTCATTCAGAGGTCCTCCTCTGGAAACACCATATATTTT. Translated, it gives CASSFIQRSSSGNTIYF. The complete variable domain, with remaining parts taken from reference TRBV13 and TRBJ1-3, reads AAGVIQSPRHLIKEKRETATLKCYPIPRHDTVYWYQQGPGQDPQFLISFYEKMQSDKGSIPDRFSAQQFSDYHSELNMSSLELGDSALYFCASSFIQRSSSGNTIYFGEGSWLTVV.

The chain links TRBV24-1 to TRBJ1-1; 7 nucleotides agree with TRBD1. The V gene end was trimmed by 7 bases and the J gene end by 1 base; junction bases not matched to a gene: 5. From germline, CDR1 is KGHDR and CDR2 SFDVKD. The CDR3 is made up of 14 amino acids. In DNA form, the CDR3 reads TGTGCCACCAGAGGGGGCGCGGGGAACACTGAAGCTTTCTTT. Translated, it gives CATRGGAGNTEAFF.

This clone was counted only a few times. This chain's CDR3 is CATSETPSGQGLYEQYF. The DNA for the CDR3 is TGTGCCACCAGTGAAACACCCTCGGGACAGGGATTGTACGAGCAGTACTTC. The rearrangement uses TRBV24-1 and TRBJ2-7; 9 bases agree with TRBD1. This CDR3 has 17 amino acids. Per germline, CDR1 KGHDR and CDR2 SFDVKD. Losses at the gene ends were 4 bases for V and 4 bases for J; bases not matched to a gene: 13.

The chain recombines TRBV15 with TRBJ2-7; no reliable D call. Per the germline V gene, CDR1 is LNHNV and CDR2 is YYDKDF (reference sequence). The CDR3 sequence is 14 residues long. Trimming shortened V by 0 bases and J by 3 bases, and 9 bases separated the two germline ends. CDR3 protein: CATSRDNFGYEQYF. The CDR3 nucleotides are TGTGCCACCAGCAGAGATAACTTCGGCTACGAGCAGTACTTC. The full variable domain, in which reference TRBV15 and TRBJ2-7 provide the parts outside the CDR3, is DAMVIQNPRYQVTQFGKPVTLSCSQTLNHNVMYWYQQKSSQAPKLLFHYYDKDFNNEADTPDNFQSRRPNTSFCFLDIRSPGLGDTAMYLCATSRDNFGYEQYFGPGTRLTVT.